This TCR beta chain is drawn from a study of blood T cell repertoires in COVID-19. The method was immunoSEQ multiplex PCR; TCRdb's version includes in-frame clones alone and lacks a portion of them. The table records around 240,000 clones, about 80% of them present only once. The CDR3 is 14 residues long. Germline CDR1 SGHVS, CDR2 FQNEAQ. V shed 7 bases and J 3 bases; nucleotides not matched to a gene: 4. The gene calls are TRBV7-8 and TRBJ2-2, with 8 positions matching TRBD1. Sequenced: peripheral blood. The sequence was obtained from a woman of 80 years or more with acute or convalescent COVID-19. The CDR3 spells CASTNRGYTGELFF. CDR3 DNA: TGTGCCAGCACCAACAGGGGGTACACCGGGGAGCTGTTTTTT.